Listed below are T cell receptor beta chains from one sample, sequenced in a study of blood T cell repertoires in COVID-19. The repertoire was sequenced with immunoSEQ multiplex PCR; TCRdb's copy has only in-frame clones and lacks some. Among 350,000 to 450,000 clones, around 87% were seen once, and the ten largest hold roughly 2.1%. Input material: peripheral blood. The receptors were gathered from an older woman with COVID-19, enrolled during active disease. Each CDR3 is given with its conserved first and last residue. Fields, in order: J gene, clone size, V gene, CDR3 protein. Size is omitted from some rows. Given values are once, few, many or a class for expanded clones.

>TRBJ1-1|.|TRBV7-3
CASGRGRNTEAFF
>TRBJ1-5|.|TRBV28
CASSSPGTGNNQPQHF
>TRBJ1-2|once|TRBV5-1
CASSLEGGAGYGYTF
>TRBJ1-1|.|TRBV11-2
CASSLSGTEAFF
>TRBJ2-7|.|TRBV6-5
CASSRQDSLSYEQYF
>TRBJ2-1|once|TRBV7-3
CASSPQAGSSYNEQFF
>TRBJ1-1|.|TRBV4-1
CASSQDLGRSEAFF
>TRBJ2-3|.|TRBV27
CASSLWAVSSTDTQYF
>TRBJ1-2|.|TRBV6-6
CASSPFTGQKIYGYTF
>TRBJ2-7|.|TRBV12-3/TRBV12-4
CASSLSGSNEQYF
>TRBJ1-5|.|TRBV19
CASSTGQVNQPQHF
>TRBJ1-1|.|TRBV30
CAWSGQSLNTEAFF
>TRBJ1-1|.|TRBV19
CASQGAEAFF
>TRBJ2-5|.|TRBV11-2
CASSSLMAQETQYF
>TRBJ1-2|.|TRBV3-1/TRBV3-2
CASSQSDYGYTF
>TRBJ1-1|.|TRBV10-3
CAISESTVSEAFF
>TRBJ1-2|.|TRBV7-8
CASSPGTGLRGYTF
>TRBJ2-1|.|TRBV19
CASSRVAASSSYNEQFF
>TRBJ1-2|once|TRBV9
CASSVLGQGGYTF
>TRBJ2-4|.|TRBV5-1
CASSFQASGTKNIQYF
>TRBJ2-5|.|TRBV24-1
CATSDSTTSGGGETQYF
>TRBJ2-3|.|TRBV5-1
CASSLPGLASLDTQYF
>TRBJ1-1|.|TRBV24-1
CATSTGLNTEAFF
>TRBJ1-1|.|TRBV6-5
CASTTPGSVTEAFF
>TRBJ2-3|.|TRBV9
CASSHRTGANTDTQYF
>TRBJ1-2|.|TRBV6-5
CASRPSYPLYGYTF